The 17 T cell receptor beta chains presented below share a single source sample, sequenced in a study of brain T cells in children with intractable seizures. TCRdb's copy holds only in-frame clones and misses some; the assay was immunoSEQ multiplex PCR. The table shows 80,000 or so clones, with roughly 91% occurring only once. The sequences come from peripheral blood, collected at surgery. Receptors originate from a boy less than two years old with tuberous sclerosis and intractable seizures.

The chain joins TRBV28 to TRBJ1-1, with 9 bases fitting TRBD1. CDR1 and CDR2 (germline): MDHEN, SYDVKM. The CDR3 covers 11 residues. The J segment lost 10 bases and the V segment lost 6 bases, leaving 3 bases of the junction unmatched. The DNA for the CDR3 is TGTGCCAGCAGCGACAGGGGGGCAGCTTTCTTT. Encoded protein: CASSDRGAAFF.

The chain uses TRBV29-1 and TRBJ1-2, with D unresolved. Germline loops: CDR1 SQVTM, CDR2 ANQGSEA. V was trimmed by 3 bases and J by 4 bases, leaving 6 bases between them. The CDR3 is made up of 11 amino acids. The CDR3 nucleotides read TGCAGCGTTGATAGAGCCTATGGCTACACCTTC. It encodes CSVDRAYGYTF.

The genes are TRBV9 and TRBJ1-1; 7 nucleotides align to TRBD1. The germline V gene has CDR1 SGDLS and CDR2 YYNGEE. This CDR3 has 15 residues. The J segment lost 4 bases and the V segment lost 4 bases, leaving 10 bases of the junction unmatched. The CDR3 nucleotides read TGTGCCAGCAGCCCACACGAGGCAGGGGGCACTGAAGCTTTCTTT. It codes for CASSPHEAGGTEAFF.

The chain recombines TRBV11-2 with TRBJ1-2; D is unresolved. Germline CDR1 and CDR2: SGHAT and FQNNGV. The V and J ends lost 5 bases and 9 bases respectively, with 10 bases between them. CDR3 size: 11 residues. In DNA, the CDR3 is TGTGCCAGCAGCCCAGACCGGAGCTACACCTTC. It encodes CASSPDRSYTF.

The J gene is TRBJ2-1, the V gene TRBV4-2, with D perhaps matching TRBD2 (5 bases). Germline-derived CDR1 and CDR2 are LGHNA and YNFKEQ. V lost 0 bases and J lost 5, with 26 bases in between. CDR3 length equals 20 residues. The CDR3: CASSQDEAPSTRLRNNEQFF. The CDR3 bases are TGTGCCAGCAGCCAAGATGAGGCCCCAAGTACTAGACTAAGGAACAATGAGCAGTTCTTC.

The rearrangement uses TRBV28 and TRBJ2-7; D gene unclear. The V end lost 4 bases, the J end lost 0 bases, and 10 bases lay between the germline ends. From germline, CDR1 is MDHEN and CDR2 SYDVKM. The CDR3 is made up of 14 amino acids. This chain's CDR3 is CASSSPAISYEQYF. CDR3 DNA: TGTGCCAGCAGTTCCCCGGCCATCTCCTACGAGCAGTACTTC.

The chain has TRBV12-3 or TRBV12-4 and TRBJ1-2; the D is unclear. The ends were cut back, 2 bases at V and 5 bases at J, with 9 bases in the middle. The CDR3 length is 13 residues. The CDR3 bases are TGTGCCAGCAGTTTAAGTGCCAGATATGGCTACACCTTC. It codes for CASSLSARYGYTF.

CDR3 region: CASSQDGGLAGDTQYF. CDR3 nucleotide sequence: TGTGCCAGCAGCCAAGATGGGGGACTAGCGGGAGATACGCAGTATTTT. The chain couples TRBV3-1 (or the pseudogene TRBV3-2) to TRBJ2-3; 12 positions match TRBD2. J was trimmed by 5 bases and V by 0 bases; bases with no gene match: 3. This CDR3 has 16 amino acids. Germline V CDR1 and CDR2: LGHDT, YNNKEL (reference sequence).

The gene calls are TRBV24-1 and TRBJ1-2; the D gene is possibly TRBD1 (5 bases). The germline gives CDR1 KGHDR, CDR2 SFDVKD. The CDR3 runs to 18 residues. The V gene lost 2 bases and the J gene lost 4 bases, with 22 bases spanning the gap. The CDR3 region has the DNA TGTGCCACCAGTGATTCTGGGGCCAAGGGGATGGGTTCCTATGGCTACACCTTC. As protein: CATSDSGAKGMGSYGYTF.

The count of this clone is one. The chain carries TRBV6-5 and TRBJ1-2; TRBD1 matches at 7 bases. Unmatched junction bases numbered 9, after V lost 0 bases and J lost 8 bases. The CDR3 runs 15 residues. The germline CDR1 and CDR2 sequences are MNHEY and SVGAGI. The CDR3 region is CASSYSSARGSGYTF. Here the CDR3 DNA reads TGTGCCAGCAGTTACTCAAGTGCCAGGGGGAGCGGCTACACCTTC.

The chain is built from TRBV27 and TRBJ2-7; D not certain. Germline CDR1 and CDR2: MNHEY and SMNVEV (reference sequence). V lost 2 bases, J lost 3 bases, and 11 bases lay in between. The CDR3 is 14 residues long. The CDR3 spells CASSLTNQVYEQYF. The CDR3 DNA reads TGTGCCAGCAGTTTAACCAATCAGGTCTACGAGCAGTACTTC.

Only one count was recorded for this clone. This sequence joins TRBV5-6 and TRBJ2-5, with D perhaps TRBD1 (6 bases). CDR1 is SGHDT, CDR2 YYEEEE, per germline. The CDR3 covers 15 residues. Trimming stripped 0 bases from V and 2 bases from J, with 11 bases between. This CDR3 is CASSLDRTAQETQYF. Here the CDR3 DNA reads TGTGCCAGCAGCTTGGATCGGACAGCACAAGAGACCCAGTACTTC.

The rearrangement uses TRBV14 and TRBJ2-5, with 11 bases fitting TRBD2. The V and J ends lost 1 base and 7 bases, in that order; junction bases with no gene match: 5. The CDR3 extends over 15 amino acids. The V gene's germline CDR1 is SGHDN and CDR2 FVKESK. The CDR3 loop reads CASSQVTSGVWTQYF. CDR3 DNA: TGTGCCAGCAGCCAAGTGACTAGCGGGGTATGGACCCAGTACTTC.

In its sample, this clone was seen once. For the CDR3, the DNA is TGCGCCAGCAGCCCAAGCGAAAGCACAGATACGCAGTATTTT. Amino acids: CASSPSESTDTQYF. The rearrangement uses TRBV5-1 and TRBJ2-3; D is unresolved. The germline V gene has CDR1 SGHRS and CDR2 YFSETQ. The length of the CDR3 is 14 residues. Trimming pared 4 bases from V and 0 bases from J, leaving 9 bases between.

For the CDR3, the DNA is TGTGCCAGCAGCCCGAGGACAGGGACTGACGGGGAGCTGTTTTTT. It translates to CASSPRTGTDGELFF. The chain carries TRBV9 and TRBJ2-2; 8 bases fit TRBD1. J gave up 7 bases and V 4 bases, and 9 bases lay outside the gene matches. CDR1 is SGDLS, CDR2 YYNGEE, per germline. This CDR3 is 15 amino acids long.

This clone was recorded a few times. The genes are TRBV5-3 and TRBJ1-5; 8 nucleotides agree with TRBD1. TRBV5-3 is reported as an ORF; its role is uncertain. Trimming removed 0 bases from V and 9 bases from J; junction bases left unmatched: 14. CDR3 length equals 17 residues. CDR3 residues: CARSLASSGQGGRPQHF. The DNA of the CDR3 is TGTGCCAGAAGCTTGGCGTCGTCCGGACAGGGCGGTCGGCCCCAGCATTTT.

The gene calls are TRBV7-9 and TRBJ1-1, with no clear D. The germline V gene has CDR1 SEHNR and CDR2 FQNEAQ (reference sequence). Deletions cut 3 bases from V and 1 base from J, with 3 bases between. CDR3 length: 12 amino acids. The CDR3 nucleotides read TGTGCCAGCAGCTTCGGGAACACTGAAGCTTTCTTT. This codes for CASSFGNTEAFF.